This T cell receptor beta chain stems from a study of siplizumab effects on memory and regulatory T cells. CDR1 is SNHLY and CDR2 is FYNNEI in the germline V gene. This CDR3 contains 15 residues. V dropped 3 bases and J dropped 2; count of bases not matched to a gene: 4. Clones were read by immunoSEQ multiplex PCR, and TCRdb kept only the in-frame ones, dropping some. The table includes about 56,000 clones, around 97% detected once. Material: naive CD8+ T cells sorted from blood. This chain links TRBV2 with TRBJ1-2; TRBD1 aligns across 9 bases. The receptor was isolated from a human donor in good health. CDR3 bases: TGTGCCAGCAGTGATTGGACAGGGGTAAACTATGGCTACACCTTC. Its protein product is CASSDWTGVNYGYTF.